This section outlines one T cell receptor (beta chain) sequence together with its context. This record belongs to a study of T cell changes during pregnancy in multiple sclerosis. TCRdb keeps only in-frame clones here, not all; method: immunoSEQ multiplex PCR. Counted here are 110,000 or so clones, about 93% occurring once; the ten biggest clones make up approximately 6.2%. Germline V gene sequence: CDR1 LNHDA, CDR2 SQIVND (reference sequence). The CDR3 is 14 residues long. V was shortened by 4 bases and J by 4 bases, with 13 bases between the two germline ends. The sequence was obtained from a female donor with multiple sclerosis, enrolled in a pregnancy study. Here the sequenced sample was peripheral blood, taken before pregnancy. The V and J genes are TRBV19 and TRBJ1-1; D is unclear. In nucleotides, the CDR3 is TGTGCCAGTAGTAGTGTGGCGGGAACCACTGAAGCTTTCTTT. Translated, it gives CASSSVAGTTEAFF.